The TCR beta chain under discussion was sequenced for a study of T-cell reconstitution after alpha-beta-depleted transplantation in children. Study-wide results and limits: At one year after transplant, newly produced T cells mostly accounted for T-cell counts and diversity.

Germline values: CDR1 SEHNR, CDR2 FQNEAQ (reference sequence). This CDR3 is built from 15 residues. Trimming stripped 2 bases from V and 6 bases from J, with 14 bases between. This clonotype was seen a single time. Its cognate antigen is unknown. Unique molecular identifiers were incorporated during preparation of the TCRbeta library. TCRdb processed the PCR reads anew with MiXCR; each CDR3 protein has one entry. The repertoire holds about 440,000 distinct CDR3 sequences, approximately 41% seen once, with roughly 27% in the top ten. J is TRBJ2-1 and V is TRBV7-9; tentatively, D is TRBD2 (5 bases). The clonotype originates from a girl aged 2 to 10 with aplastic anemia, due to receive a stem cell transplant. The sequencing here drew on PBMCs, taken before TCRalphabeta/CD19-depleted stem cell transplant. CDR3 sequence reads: CASSLSWTAGNEQFF. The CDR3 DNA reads TGTGCCAGCAGCTTATCCTGGACTGCTGGCAATGAGCAGTTCTTC.